This T cell receptor beta chain emerged from a study of cytomegalovirus exposure and HLA in healthy donors. 13 Jbeta primers and 60 Vbeta primers were used for the PCR. Profiled with immunoSEQ multiplex PCR; TCRdb holds only in-frame clones, not every one. Of roughly 200,000 clones listed, approximately 80% are singletons. A remark on this clone: No antigen is known for it.

There are 13 residues in the CDR3. V lost 5 bases to trimming and J lost 4 bases, with 9 bases between them. Per the germline V gene, CDR1 is MNHEY and CDR2 is SMNVEV (reference sequence). Study-level findings and limits: When analyzed later, a missense DCLRE1C variant was found to be linked to TCR beta V- and J-gene trimming. In a later analysis, donors in an Asian-associated ancestry cluster reportedly had fewer N-insertions in productive TCRs than the cohort mean. Of the V segments, some could not be distinguished, including TRBV6-2 and TRBV6-3, and were excluded.

The chain has TRBV27 and TRBJ1-5; no clear D. Sequencing used PBMCs. The TCR originated in a woman aged 18 to 35 in good health and CMV-seronegative. CDR3 loop: CASSPVANQPQHF. The DNA of the CDR3 is TGTGCCAGCAGTCCCGTGGCAAATCAGCCCCAGCATTTT.